The sequence of this T cell receptor beta chain was determined in a study of cytomegalovirus exposure and HLA in healthy donors. Both 60 Vbeta primers and 13 Jbeta primers went into the PCR. TCRdb's copy holds only in-frame clones and misses some; the assay was immunoSEQ multiplex PCR. The table lists 100,000 to 130,000 clones, more than 65% of them singletons. This CDR3 has 13 amino acids. V was clipped by 2 bases and J by 5 bases; unmatched bases: 3. Germline CDR1 SGHTA, CDR2 FQGTGA. Input material: PBMCs. The receptor was isolated from a male donor in good health and CMV-seronegative. V usage is TRBV7-3 and J usage is TRBJ2-7, with 7 bases that match TRBD2. CDR3 sequence reads: CASSLAGVHEQYF. CDR3 nucleotides: TGTGCCAGCAGCTTAGCGGGAGTTCACGAGCAGTACTTC.